This T cell receptor beta chain was captured in a study of cytomegalovirus exposure and HLA in healthy donors. PCR was performed using 60 Vbeta and 13 Jbeta primers. Data came from immunoSEQ multiplex PCR; TCRdb stores just in-frame clones and leaves some out. This sample carries 150,000 to 200,000 clones, 65% to 80% of them seen once, and the ten largest clones take roughly 2%. CDR3 length: 13 amino acids. Germline values: CDR1 SQVTM, CDR2 ANQGSEA. V shed 2 bases and J shed 5 bases, with 9 bases lying between them. The chain combines TRBV29-1 with TRBJ1-4; no clear D gene. The TCR was taken from a female donor in good health and CMV-seronegative. The specimen sequenced was PBMCs. CDR3 DNA sequence: TGCAGCGTTGAATTGGCGGTGAATGAAAAACTGTTTTTT. Encoded protein: CSVELAVNEKLFF. Full variable domain (missing parts from reference TRBV29-1 and TRBJ1-4): SAVISQKPSRDICQRGTSLTIQCQVDSQVTMMFWYRQQPGQSLTLIATANQGSEATYESGFVIDKFPISRPNLTFSTLTVSNMSPEDSSIYLCSVELAVNEKLFFGSGTQLSVL.